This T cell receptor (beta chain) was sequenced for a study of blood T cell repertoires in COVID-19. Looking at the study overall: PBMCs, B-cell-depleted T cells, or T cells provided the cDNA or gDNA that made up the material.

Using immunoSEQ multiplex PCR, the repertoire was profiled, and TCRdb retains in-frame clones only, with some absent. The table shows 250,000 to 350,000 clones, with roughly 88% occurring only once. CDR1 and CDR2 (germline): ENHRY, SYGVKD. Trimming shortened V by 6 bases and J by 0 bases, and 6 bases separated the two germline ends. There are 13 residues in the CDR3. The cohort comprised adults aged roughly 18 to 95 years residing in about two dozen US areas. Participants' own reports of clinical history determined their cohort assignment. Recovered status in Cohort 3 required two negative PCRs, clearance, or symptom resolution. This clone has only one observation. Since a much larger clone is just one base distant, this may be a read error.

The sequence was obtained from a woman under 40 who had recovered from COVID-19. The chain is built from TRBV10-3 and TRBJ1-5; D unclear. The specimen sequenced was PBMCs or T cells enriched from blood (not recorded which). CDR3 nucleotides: TGTGCCATCAGCTCCTATAGCAATCAGCCCCAGCATTTT. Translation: CAISSYSNQPQHF.